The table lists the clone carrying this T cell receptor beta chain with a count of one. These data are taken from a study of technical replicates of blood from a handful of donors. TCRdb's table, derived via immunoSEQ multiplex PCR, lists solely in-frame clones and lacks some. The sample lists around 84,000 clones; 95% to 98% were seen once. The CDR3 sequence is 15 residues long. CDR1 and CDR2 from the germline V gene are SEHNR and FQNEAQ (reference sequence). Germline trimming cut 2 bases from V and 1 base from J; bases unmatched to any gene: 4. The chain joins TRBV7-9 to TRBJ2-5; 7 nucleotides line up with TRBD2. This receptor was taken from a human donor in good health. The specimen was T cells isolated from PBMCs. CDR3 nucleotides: TGTGCCAGCAGCTTACTAGGCGGGGGCCAAGAGACCCAGTACTTC. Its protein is CASSLLGGGQETQYF.